A selection of T cell receptor beta chains follows, all from one sample in a study of lymphopenia after photon versus proton radiotherapy. Assay: immunoSEQ multiplex PCR; the TCRdb copy retains only in-frame clones and omits some. The repertoire holds around 20,000 clones, approximately 81% seen once, with roughly a sixth in the top ten. Sequencing used peripheral blood, obtained from a patient treated with photon-based radiotherapy. The source of these receptors is a man aged 60 to 75 with pancreatic cancer. The CDR3 runs from the conserved cysteine through the conserved F or W. Each record gives: J gene, D gene, V gene, clone size, CDR3 protein, CDR3 DNA. The D gene is left open where the match is weak. Size tells how often a clone was seen (once, few, many) or the class of an expanded clone, and some rows leave it out.

TRBJ1-1 . TRBV6-1 . CASSEGTLGAFF TGTGCCAGCAGTGAAGGGACGCTCGGGGCTTTCTTT
TRBJ2-1 TRBD2 TRBV6-4 few CASSPSSGGVVEQFF TGTGCCAGCAGTCCCTCTAGCGGGGGGGTGGTTGAGCAGTTCTTC
TRBJ2-1 . TRBV19 . CASSITASLYNEQFF TGTGCCAGTAGTATTACGGCCTCCCTCTACAATGAGCAGTTCTTC
TRBJ2-5 . TRBV6-1 . CASEVSKETQYF TGTGCCAGCGAGGTTTCAAAAGAGACCCAGTACTTC
TRBJ1-5 . TRBV9 . CASSVEGSSNQPQHF TGTGCCAGCAGCGTAGAGGGATCAAGCAATCAGCCCCAGCATTTT
TRBJ1-2 . TRBV19 . CASSILPGDISNNYGYTF TGTGCCAGTAGTATACTACCCGGCGACATATCAAATAACTATGGCTACACCTTC
TRBJ2-2 . TRBV9 . CASSQIVPGELFF TGTGCCAGCAGCCAGATAGTTCCCGGGGAGCTGTTTTTT
TRBJ1-1 . TRBV7-8 . CASSLGSWGPEAFF TGTGCCAGCAGCTTAGGGTCTTGGGGGCCCGAAGCTTTCTTT
TRBJ1-2 . TRBV19 few CASSEQGMGYTF TGTGCCAGTAGTGAACAGGGTATGGGCTACACCTTC
TRBJ1-4 TRBD1 TRBV30 . CAWGPGDSGEKLFF TGTGCCTGGGGTCCGGGGGACAGTGGAGAAAAACTGTTTTTT
TRBJ2-4 . TRBV19 once CASSIRPGGAKNIQYF TGTGCCAGTAGTATCCGGCCTGGGGGAGCCAAAAACATTCAGTACTTC
TRBJ1-3 . TRBV6-1 . CASRADGNTIYF TGTGCCAGCAGGGCAGACGGAAACACCATATATTTT
TRBJ1-3 TRBD1 TRBV18 . CASSPTGTGVSGNTIYF TGTGCCAGCTCCCCCACCGGGACAGGGGTCTCTGGAAACACCATATATTTT
TRBJ2-3 . TRBV30 . CAWSVGRTAADTQYF TGTGCCTGGAGTGTGGGCAGGACCGCTGCTGATACGCAGTATTTT
TRBJ1-3 . TRBV5-1 . CASSLDGRSGNTIYF TGCGCCAGCAGCTTGGACGGGCGCTCTGGAAACACCATATATTTT
TRBJ1-5 . TRBV11-2 . CASSSPTSYSNQPQHF TGTGCCAGCAGCTCCCCGACAAGCTATAGCAATCAGCCCCAGCATTTT
TRBJ2-5 . TRBV11-2 . CASSFNLRETQYF TGTGCCAGCAGCTTTAACCTGCGGGAGACCCAGTACTTC
TRBJ1-1 TRBD1 TRBV5-1 once CASTPRTGGYNTEAFF TGCGCCAGCACCCCTCGGACAGGGGGCTACAACACTGAAGCTTTCTTT
TRBJ1-6 . TRBV2 . CASSESRRDSPLHF TGTGCCAGCAGTGAGTCACGGCGTGATTCACCCCTCCACTTT
TRBJ2-3 . TRBV10-3 . CAIRNGKSTDTQYF TGTGCCATCAGAAACGGGAAGAGCACAGATACGCAGTATTTT
TRBJ1-2 TRBD1 TRBV10-3 . CAIRAGTGDGYTF TGTGCCATCAGGGCCGGGACAGGGGATGGCTACACCTTC
TRBJ2-1 TRBD2 TRBV7-2 few CASSYHSLAGGYNEQFF TGTGCCAGCAGCTACCACTCTTTAGCGGGGGGCTACAATGAGCAGTTCTTC
TRBJ2-3 . TRBV5-1 . CASSLAESTDTQYF TGCGCCAGCAGCTTGGCCGAGAGCACAGATACGCAGTATTTT